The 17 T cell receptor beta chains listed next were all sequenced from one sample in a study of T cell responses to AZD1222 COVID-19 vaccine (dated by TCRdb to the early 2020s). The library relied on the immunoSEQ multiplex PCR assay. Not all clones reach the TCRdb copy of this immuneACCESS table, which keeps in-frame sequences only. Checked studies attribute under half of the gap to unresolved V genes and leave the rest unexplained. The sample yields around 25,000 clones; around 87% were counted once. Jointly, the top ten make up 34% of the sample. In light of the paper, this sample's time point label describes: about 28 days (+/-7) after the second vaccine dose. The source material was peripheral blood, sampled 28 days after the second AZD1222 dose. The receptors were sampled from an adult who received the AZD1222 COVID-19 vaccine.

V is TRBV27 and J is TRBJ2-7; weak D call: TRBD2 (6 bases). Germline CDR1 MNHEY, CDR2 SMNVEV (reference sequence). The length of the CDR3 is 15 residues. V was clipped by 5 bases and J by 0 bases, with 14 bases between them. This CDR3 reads CASSRSGYSSYEQYF. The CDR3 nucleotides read TGTGCCAGCAGTAGGAGCGGGTACAGCTCCTACGAGCAGTACTTC.

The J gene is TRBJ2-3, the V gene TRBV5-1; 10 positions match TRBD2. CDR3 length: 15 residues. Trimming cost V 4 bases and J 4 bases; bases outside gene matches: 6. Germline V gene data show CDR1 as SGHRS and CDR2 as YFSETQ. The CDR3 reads CASSTLTSGADTQYF. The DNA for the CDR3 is TGCGCCAGCAGCACACTTACTAGCGGGGCAGATACGCAGTATTTT.

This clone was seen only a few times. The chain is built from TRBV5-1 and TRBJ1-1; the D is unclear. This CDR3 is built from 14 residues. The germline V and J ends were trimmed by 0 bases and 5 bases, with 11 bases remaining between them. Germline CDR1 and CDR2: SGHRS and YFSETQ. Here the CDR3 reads CASSLESARTEAFF. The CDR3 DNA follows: TGCGCCAGCAGCTTGGAGTCTGCCAGAACTGAAGCTTTCTTT. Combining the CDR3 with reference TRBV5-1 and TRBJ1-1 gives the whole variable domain KAGVTQTPRYLIKTRGQQVTLSCSPISGHRSVSWYQQTPGQGLQFLFEYFSETQRNKGNFPGRFSGRQFSNSRSEMNVSTLELGDSALYLCASSLESARTEAFFGQGTRLTVV.

CDR3 residues: CASSLEGQGGEQFF. The CDR3 DNA reads TGTGCCAGCAGCTTAGAGGGACAGGGGGGTGAGCAGTTCTTC. The chain couples TRBV11-2 to TRBJ2-1; 11 nucleotides align to TRBD1. The CDR3 length is 14 residues. Germline CDR1 reads SGHAT; CDR2 reads FQNNGV. J gave up 9 bases and V 0 bases, and 1 base lay outside the gene matches.

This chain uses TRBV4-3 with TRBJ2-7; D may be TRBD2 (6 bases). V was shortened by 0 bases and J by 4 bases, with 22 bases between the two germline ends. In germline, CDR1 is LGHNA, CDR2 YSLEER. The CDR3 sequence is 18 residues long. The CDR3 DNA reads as TGCGCCAGCAGCCAAGATCCCAAAGGGACGGGCGGGAAGTACGAGCAGTACTTC. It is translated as CASSQDPKGTGGKYEQYF.

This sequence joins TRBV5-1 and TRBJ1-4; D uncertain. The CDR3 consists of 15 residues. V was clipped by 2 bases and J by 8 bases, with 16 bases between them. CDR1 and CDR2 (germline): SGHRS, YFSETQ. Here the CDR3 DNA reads TGCGCCAGCAGCTTTGGGCCTCCGGTAGGGGAAAAACTGTTTTTT. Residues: CASSFGPPVGEKLFF.

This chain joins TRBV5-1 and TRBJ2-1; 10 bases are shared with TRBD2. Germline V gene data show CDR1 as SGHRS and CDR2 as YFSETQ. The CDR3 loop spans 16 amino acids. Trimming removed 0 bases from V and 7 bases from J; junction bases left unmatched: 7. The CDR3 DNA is TGCGCCAGCAGCTTGGCCGGGAGCGGGAGGGATAATGAGCAGTTCTTC. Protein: CASSLAGSGRDNEQFF. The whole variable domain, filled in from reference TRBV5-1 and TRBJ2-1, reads KAGVTQTPRYLIKTRGQQVTLSCSPISGHRSVSWYQQTPGQGLQFLFEYFSETQRNKGNFPGRFSGRQFSNSRSEMNVSTLELGDSALYLCASSLAGSGRDNEQFFGPGTRLTVL.

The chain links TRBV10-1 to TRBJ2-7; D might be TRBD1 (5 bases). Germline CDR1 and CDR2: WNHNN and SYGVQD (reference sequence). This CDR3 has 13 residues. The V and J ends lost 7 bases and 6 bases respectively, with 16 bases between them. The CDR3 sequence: CASKGFVRGEQYF. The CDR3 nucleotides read TGCGCCAGCAAGGGGTTCGTAAGGGGCGAGCAGTACTTC.

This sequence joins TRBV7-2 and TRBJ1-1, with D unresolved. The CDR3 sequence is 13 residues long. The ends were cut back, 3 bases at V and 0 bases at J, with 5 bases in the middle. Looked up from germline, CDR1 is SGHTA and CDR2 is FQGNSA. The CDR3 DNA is TGTGCCAGCAGCTTTAGCGTGAACACTGAAGCTTTCTTT. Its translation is CASSFSVNTEAFF.

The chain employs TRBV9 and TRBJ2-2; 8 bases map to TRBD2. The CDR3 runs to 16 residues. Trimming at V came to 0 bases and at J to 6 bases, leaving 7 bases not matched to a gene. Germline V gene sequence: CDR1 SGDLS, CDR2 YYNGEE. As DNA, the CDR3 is TGTGCCAGCAGCGTAGTTGTCAGCGGGAGTGCCGGGGAGCTGTTTTTT. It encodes CASSVVVSGSAGELFF.

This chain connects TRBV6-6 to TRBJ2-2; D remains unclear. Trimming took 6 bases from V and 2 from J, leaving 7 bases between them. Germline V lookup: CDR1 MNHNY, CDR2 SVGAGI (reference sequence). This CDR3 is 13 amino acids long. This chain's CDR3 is CASRPRNTGELFF. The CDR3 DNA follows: TGTGCCAGCAGACCAAGAAACACCGGGGAGCTGTTTTTT.

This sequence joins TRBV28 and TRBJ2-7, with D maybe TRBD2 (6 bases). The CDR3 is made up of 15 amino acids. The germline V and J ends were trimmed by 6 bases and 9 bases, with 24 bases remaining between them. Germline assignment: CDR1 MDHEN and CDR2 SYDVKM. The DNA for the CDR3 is TGTGCCAGCAGCCTCCGTAGACTAGAGCTACGAGGGCAGTACTTC. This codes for CASSLRRLELRGQYF.

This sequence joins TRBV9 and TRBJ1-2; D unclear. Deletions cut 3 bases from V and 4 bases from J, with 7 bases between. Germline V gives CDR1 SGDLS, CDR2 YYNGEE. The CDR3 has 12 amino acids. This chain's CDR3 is CASSASVYGYTF. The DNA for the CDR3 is TGTGCCAGCAGCGCGTCAGTCTATGGCTACACCTTC.

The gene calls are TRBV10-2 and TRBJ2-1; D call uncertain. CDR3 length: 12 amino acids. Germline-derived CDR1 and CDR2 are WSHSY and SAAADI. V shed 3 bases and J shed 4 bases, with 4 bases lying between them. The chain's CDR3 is CASSDTYNEQFF. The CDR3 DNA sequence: TGCGCCAGCAGTGATACTTACAATGAGCAGTTCTTC.

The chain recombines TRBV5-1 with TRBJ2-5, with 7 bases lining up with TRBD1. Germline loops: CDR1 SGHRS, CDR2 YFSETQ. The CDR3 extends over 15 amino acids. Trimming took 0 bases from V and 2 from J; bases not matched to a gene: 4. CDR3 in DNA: TGCGCCAGCAGCTTGGTAGGGACAGAACAAGAGACCCAGTACTTC. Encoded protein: CASSLVGTEQETQYF.

The CDR3 region is CASSSGEIETQYF. CDR3 nucleotide sequence: TGTGCCAGCAGCTCCGGCGAGATAGAGACCCAGTACTTC. The chain combines TRBV13 with TRBJ2-5; D is unresolved. CDR1 and CDR2 from the germline V gene are PRHDT and FYEKMQ (reference sequence). V lost 4 bases and J 4 bases, leaving 10 bases between the germline ends. CDR3 length equals 13 residues.

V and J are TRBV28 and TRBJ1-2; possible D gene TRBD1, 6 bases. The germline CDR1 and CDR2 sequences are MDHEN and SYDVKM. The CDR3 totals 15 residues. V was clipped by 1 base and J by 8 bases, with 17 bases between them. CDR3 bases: TGTGCCAGCAGTTTATACTCTACAGGGTTAGGAGGCTACACCTTC. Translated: CASSLYSTGLGGYTF.